These 32 T cell receptor beta chains came from one sample sequenced in a study of T cells after yellow fever vaccination. TCRdb re-analysed the 5' RACE reads in MiXCR, keeping a single row per CDR3 protein. The profile covers under 700,000 distinct CDR3 sequences, with roughly a sixth appearing a single time and approximately 15% taken by the ten largest. Source: PBMCs, taken more than 4 days after the first yellow fever vaccination. The origin of the receptors is a man younger than 30 who received the YFV17D yellow fever vaccine.

In this sample, this clonotype turned up a few times. The chain has TRBV12-3 or TRBV12-4 and TRBJ1-1; no firm D call. Trimming left V 11 bases short and J 0 bases short, with 16 bases between. The CDR3 is 14 residues long. The CDR3 nucleotides read TGTGCCCTCTCTAGGAAAGCCTTGAACACTGAAGCTTTCTTT. Its translation: CALSRKALNTEAFF.

This clonotype was seen a few times. V is TRBV12-3 or TRBV12-4 and J is TRBJ1-1; no reliable D call. This CDR3 region has 13 residues. Deletions cut 6 bases from V and 2 bases from J, with 10 bases between. CDR3 in DNA: TGTGCCAGCAGCAATACAAGAAACACTGAAGCTTTCTTT. Protein product: CASSNTRNTEAFF.

V gene TRBV12-3 or TRBV12-4 combines with J gene TRBJ2-3; TRBD1 matches at 9 bases. This CDR3 is built from 14 residues. The ends lost 5 bases at V and 5 bases at J; junction bases unmatched: 5. CDR3 DNA: TGTGCCAGCAGTAAACAGGGGGCAGGAGATACGCAGTATTTT. Translating gives CASSKQGAGDTQYF.

The chain recombines TRBV24-1 with TRBJ2-3; maybe TRBD1 (5 bases). Trimming took 9 bases from V and 3 from J, leaving 9 bases between them. Germline V lookup: CDR1 KGHDR, CDR2 SFDVKD. This CDR3 spans 12 amino acids. DNA of the CDR3: TGTGCCACCCAAGGACAAACAGATACGCAGTATTTT. This sequence encodes CATQGQTDTQYF.

The chain is built from TRBV10-3 and TRBJ2-1, with D perhaps matching TRBD2 (6 bases). CDR3 size: 15 residues. Germline V gene sequence: CDR1 ENHRY, CDR2 SYGVKD. The V end was cut by 10 bases, the J end by 0 bases, with 16 bases between. CDR3: CATNRDGSSYNEQFF. The CDR3 DNA reads TGTGCCACCAACCGGGACGGGAGCTCCTACAATGAGCAGTTCTTC.

This rearrangement joins TRBV12-3 or TRBV12-4 to TRBJ2-1; no clear D gene. V was cut by 6 bases and J by 0 bases, with 9 bases left in between. The CDR3 runs to 14 residues. The CDR3 loop reads CASRPWSSYNEQFF. As DNA, the CDR3 is TGTGCCAGCAGGCCCTGGAGCTCCTACAATGAGCAGTTCTTC.

This clonotype has only a few counts. This chain uses TRBV29-1 with TRBJ2-2; the match to TRBD1 covers 8 bases. The junction had 6 bases not matched to a gene; V was cut back by 8 bases and J by 4 bases. The CDR3 covers 13 residues. Germline loops: CDR1 SQVTM, CDR2 ANQGSEA. CDR3 sequence reads: CSFRGRGTGELFF. CDR3 coding DNA: TGCAGCTTCAGGGGGCGCGGCACCGGGGAGCTGTTTTTT.

V is TRBV5-1 and J is TRBJ1-2; a possible D gene is TRBD1 (6 bases). Germline V gene lookup returns CDR1 SGHRS and CDR2 YFSETQ. Trimming removed 4 bases at V and 5 bases at J, with 12 bases between. CDR3 length: 13 amino acids. The CDR3 nucleotides read TGCGCCAGCAGCCCCGGACAGATGTATGGCTACACCTTC. Residues: CASSPGQMYGYTF.

This clonotype appeared a few times. The CDR3 reads CASSQGPTGELFF. The CDR3 bases are TGCGCCAGCAGCCAAGGACCCACCGGGGAGCTGTTTTTT. This rearrangement joins TRBV4-3 to TRBJ2-2, with D hard to call. The CDR3 covers 13 residues. V was shortened by 1 base and J by 4 bases, with 4 bases between the two germline ends. The germline gives CDR1 LGHNA, CDR2 YSLEER.

This clonotype was detected once. Germline is not matched at one junction end, which may reflect a read error. V is TRBV20-1 and J is TRBJ1-5; the D gene is possibly TRBD1 (5 bases). The germline gives CDR1 DFQATT, CDR2 SNEGSKA (reference sequence). The CDR3 contains 12 residues. Here the CDR3 DNA reads TGCAGTGCTAGAGAAGGGGATCAGCCCCATCATTTT. This gives the protein CSAREGDQPHHF.

J is TRBJ2-5 and V is TRBV29-1; D may be TRBD1 (5 bases). The CDR3 consists of 14 residues. The germline V gene encodes CDR1 SQVTM and CDR2 ANQGSEA. Trimming removed 7 bases at V and 7 bases at J, with 22 bases between. The CDR3, as DNA: TGCAGCGCCCGGGCGGCTCACCCCACAGGGACCCAGTACTTC. It specifies CSARAAHPTGTQYF.

In this sample, this clonotype turned up a few times. The chain uses TRBV5-4 and TRBJ2-4, with a weak D call TRBD1 (6 bases). Germline CDR1 reads SGHNT; CDR2 reads YYREEE (reference sequence). Trimming took 4 bases from V and 8 from J, leaving 19 bases between them. CDR3 length: 15 amino acids. The CDR3 reads CASSDRSGTFDIQYF. CDR3 coding DNA: TGTGCCAGCAGCGATCGCTCCGGGACATTTGACATTCAGTACTTC.

This clonotype was picked up a small number of times. This chain joins TRBV20-1 and TRBJ1-4; D perhaps matches TRBD1 (6 bases). This CDR3 contains 13 residues. The germline V and J ends were trimmed by 5 bases and 8 bases, with 15 bases remaining between them. Germline lookup yields CDR1 DFQATT and CDR2 SNEGSKA (reference sequence). The CDR3 nucleotides are TGCAGTGCTGAGGGGGGTGGAGGGGAAAAACTGTTTTTT. Its translation is CSAEGGGGEKLFF.

This clonotype was counted ten times or more. The chain recombines TRBV7-9 with TRBJ2-3; unclear D gene. Germline CDR1 reads SEHNR; CDR2 reads FQNEAQ (reference sequence). The CDR3 has 14 amino acids. V lost 3 bases to trimming and J lost 3 bases, with 10 bases between them. The DNA of the CDR3 is TGTGCCAGCAGCTTTGGACCTGCGACAGATACGCAGTATTTT. It encodes CASSFGPATDTQYF.

This clonotype was counted between two and nine times. V and J are TRBV12-3 or TRBV12-4 and TRBJ2-3; 13 nucleotides agree with TRBD2. V lost 5 bases and J lost 10; bases outside the gene matches: 12. The CDR3 is 16 residues long. In DNA form, the CDR3 reads TGTGCCAGCAGTCTGAGACTAGCGGGGGGAGGTTTGCCGCAGTATTTT. It specifies CASSLRLAGGGLPQYF.

This clonotype showed up just a few times. V is TRBV29-1 and J is TRBJ1-3; no clear D gene. V lost 6 bases and J 6 bases, leaving 18 bases between the germline ends. This CDR3 is 14 amino acids long. Germline V gene sequence: CDR1 SQVTM, CDR2 ANQGSEA. The CDR3 here is CSVIPRVPANTIYF. In DNA, the CDR3 is TGCAGCGTCATACCTAGGGTACCTGCAAACACCATATATTTT.

The rearrangement uses TRBV24-1 and TRBJ1-4; TRBD1 is a possible D gene (5 bases). V dropped 3 bases and J dropped 5 bases, with 12 bases sitting between them. Germline lookup yields CDR1 KGHDR and CDR2 SFDVKD. CDR3 length: 15 amino acids. The CDR3 protein is CATSDPRGPNEKLFF. The DNA of the CDR3 is TGTGCCACCAGTGATCCCCGGGGACCGAATGAAAAACTGTTTTTT.

The chain is built from TRBV5-6 and TRBJ1-1, with D perhaps matching TRBD1 (6 bases). The V end lost 0 bases, the J end lost 1 base, and 13 bases lay between the germline ends. The germline V gene encodes CDR1 SGHDT and CDR2 YYEEEE. The CDR3 covers 16 residues. In nucleotides, the CDR3 is TGTGCCAGCAGCTTGGCTTCGACAGGCGCGAACACTGAAGCTTTCTTT. This sequence encodes CASSLASTGANTEAFF.

This clonotype has only a few counts. In DNA, the CDR3 is TGTGCCAGCAGCTCCCCGACAGAACGGACTGAAGCTTTCTTT. Amino acid sequence: CASSSPTERTEAFF. The rearrangement uses TRBV7-2 and TRBJ1-1; tentative D call: TRBD1 (5 bases). CDR1 is SGHTA and CDR2 is FQGNSA in the germline V gene. V was clipped by 4 bases and J by 5 bases, with 14 bases between them. This CDR3 is 14 amino acids long.

The rearrangement uses TRBV27 and TRBJ2-3, with TRBD2 identical over 7 bases. This CDR3 contains 14 residues. The germline CDR1 and CDR2 sequences are MNHEY and SMNVEV (reference sequence). The junction had 3 bases not matched to a gene; V was cut back by 6 bases and J by 0 bases. The CDR3 DNA follows: TGTGCCAGCAGACAAGCGGGGAGCACAGATACGCAGTATTTT. Encoded protein: CASRQAGSTDTQYF.

This chain connects TRBV25-1 to TRBJ1-1, with 8 bases aligning to TRBD1. The CDR3 sequence is 16 residues long. The junction had 12 bases not matched to a gene; V was cut back by 4 bases and J by 5 bases. CDR1 and CDR2 from the germline V gene are MGHDK and SYGVNS. The CDR3 region has the DNA TGTGCCAGCAGTGGTGAATATAGGACAGGGCATACTGAAGCTTTCTTT. It codes for CASSGEYRTGHTEAFF.

The DNA for the CDR3 is TGCAGTGCCCCAGATCCACCTGGTCAGCTGTTTTTT. This codes for CSAPDPPGQLFF. This chain joins TRBV20-1 and TRBJ2-2; D is unclear. The CDR3 contains 12 residues. Trimming took off 6 bases at V and 12 bases at J, with 17 bases between the two ends. Germline V gene data show CDR1 as DFQATT and CDR2 as SNEGSKA (reference sequence).

This chain links TRBV10-3 with TRBJ1-2; TRBD1 matches 8 bases. The junction had 3 bases not matched to a gene; V was cut back by 2 bases and J by 4 bases. The CDR3 is 14 amino acids. Germline CDR1 is ENHRY and CDR2 is SYGVKD. The CDR3 reads CAISEQGAGYGYTF. CDR3 sequence (DNA): TGTGCCATCAGTGAGCAGGGGGCAGGCTATGGCTACACCTTC.

The chain recombines TRBV12-3 or TRBV12-4 with TRBJ1-2; no reliable D call. The germline V and J ends were trimmed by 6 bases and 3 bases, with 11 bases remaining between them. CDR3 length equals 13 residues. CDR3 region: CASRRQFDYGYTF. The CDR3 DNA follows: TGTGCCAGCAGAAGACAATTTGACTATGGCTACACCTTC.

The chain employs TRBV5-1 and TRBJ2-6; TRBD1 matches 7 bases. Per germline, CDR1 SGHRS and CDR2 YFSETQ. This CDR3 has 19 amino acids. J was trimmed by 0 bases and V by 2 bases; bases with no gene match: 11. CDR3 sequence (DNA): TGCGCCAGCAGCTTACTTACAGGGGAATTGAGCTCTGGGGCCAACGTCCTGACTTTC. Its protein product is CASSLLTGELSSGANVLTF.

This clonotype occurred a few times. The gene calls are TRBV6-2 or TRBV6-3 and TRBJ2-7, with 9 bases fitting TRBD2. Trimming at V came to 0 bases and at J to 2 bases, leaving 8 bases not matched to a gene. This CDR3 region has 17 residues. Germline CDR1 and CDR2: MNHEY and SVGEGT. In DNA form, the CDR3 reads TGTGCCAGCAGTTACTCAATTAGCGGGGGCCCCACCTACGAGCAGTACTTC. As protein: CASSYSISGGPTYEQYF.

This clonotype was seen only a few times. V and J are TRBV10-3 and TRBJ2-7; 7 bases fit TRBD1. The junction had 7 bases not matched to a gene; V was cut back by 6 bases and J by 5 bases. CDR3 length: 13 amino acids. Looked up from germline, CDR1 is ENHRY and CDR2 is SYGVKD. CDR3 residues: CAIRQTTGDEQYV. The CDR3 DNA reads as TGTGCCATCAGACAAACTACAGGGGACGAGCAGTACGTC.

In this sample, this clonotype turned up a few times. This chain connects TRBV3-1 to TRBJ1-5; 12 positions agree with TRBD1. Per the germline V gene, CDR1 is LGHDT and CDR2 is YNNKEL (reference sequence). The CDR3 is 14 amino acids. Trimming cost V 3 bases and J 11 bases; bases outside gene matches: 5. As DNA, the CDR3 is TGTGCCAGCAGCCAGGGGGGACAGGGGGCAGCCCAGCATTTT. This translates into CASSQGGQGAAQHF.

The rearrangement links TRBV4-1 to TRBJ1-2; 10 positions agree with TRBD1. Germline V gene sequence: CDR1 MGHRA, CDR2 YSYEKL. This CDR3 has 16 residues. The ends lost 4 bases at V and 7 bases at J; junction bases unmatched: 12. CDR3: CASSPRQGALRGGYTF. The CDR3 coding sequence is TGCGCCAGCAGCCCGAGACAGGGGGCGCTTCGGGGTGGCTACACCTTC.

The sample holds a few counts of this clonotype. This chain connects TRBV7-2 to TRBJ1-6, with 7 nucleotides matching TRBD1. The germline V gene encodes CDR1 SGHTA and CDR2 FQGNSA. This CDR3 is 14 amino acids long. The ends lost 3 bases at V and 10 bases at J; junction bases unmatched: 6. CDR3 bases: TGTGCCAGCAGCTTGGGACCCAGGGGGTCACCCCTCCACTTT. Its protein is CASSLGPRGSPLHF.

This chain joins TRBV30 and TRBJ1-5, with D possibly TRBD1 on 6 matching bases. Germline V gives CDR1 GTSNPN, CDR2 SVGIG (reference sequence). The CDR3 has 13 residues. The V and J ends lost 2 bases and 6 bases respectively, with 11 bases between them. The CDR3: CAWSHRVGQPQHF. CDR3 bases: TGTGCCTGGAGTCACAGGGTCGGTCAGCCCCAGCATTTT.

This clonotype was counted only a few times. The rearrangement links TRBV20-1 to TRBJ1-3; D might be TRBD1 (5 bases). Germline V lookup: CDR1 DFQATT, CDR2 SNEGSKA (reference sequence). V was clipped by 2 bases and J by 0 bases, with 14 bases between them. This CDR3 contains 16 residues. The CDR3 DNA sequence: TGCAGTGCTAGACCTCGGGACGGGAGCTCTGGAAACACCATATATTTT. This translates into CSARPRDGSSGNTIYF.